This entry lists 30 T cell receptor beta chains sequenced from one sample in a study of beta chain features in type 1 diabetes. The study, taken as a whole, reports: Type 1 diabetes patients showed a moderate but significant shortening of TCRB CDR3s in all four CD4+ subsets.

No antigen is known for these receptors. The study reverse transcribed the entire isolated RNA, so it sequenced expressed TCRB transcripts. Sequenced by immunoSEQ multiplex PCR; TCRdb stores in-frame clones only, minus some. Here the sample spans about 160,000 clones, 63% being singletons. The sequenced sample was naive CD4+ T cells from blood. These receptors originate from a man aged 25-40 years with type 1 diabetes.

The V gene is TRBV5-6, the J gene TRBJ2-5, with D possibly matching TRBD1 (6 bases). This CDR3 comprises 14 residues. Per the germline V gene, CDR1 is SGHDT and CDR2 is YYEEEE. V was trimmed by 1 base and J by 3 bases, leaving 10 bases between them. CDR3 sequence (DNA): TGTGCCAGCAGCTTGCGGACAGTTAAAGAGACCCAGTACTTC. Its translation: CASSLRTVKETQYF. The whole variable domain, filled in from reference TRBV5-6 and TRBJ2-5, reads DAGVTQSPTHLIKTRGQQVTLRCSPKSGHDTVSWYQQALGQGPQFIFQYYEEEERQRGNFPDRFSGHQFPNYSSELNVNALLLGDSALYLCASSLRTVKETQYFGPGTRLLVL.

This clone was counted between two and nine times. The chain links TRBV25-1 to TRBJ2-3; D gene unclear. Trimming took off 1 base at V and 2 bases at J, with 10 bases between the two ends. The CDR3 is made up of 15 amino acids. The germline V gene encodes CDR1 MGHDK and CDR2 SYGVNS. The CDR3 here is CASSEFGGYTDTQYF. The CDR3 bases are TGTGCCAGCAGTGAATTTGGTGGGTACACAGATACGCAGTATTTT.

The rearrangement joins TRBV10-3 to TRBJ2-5; TRBD1 matches at 7 bases. V shed 5 bases and J 1 base; nucleotides not matched to a gene: 4. The germline CDR1 and CDR2 sequences are ENHRY and SYGVKD. The CDR3 sequence is 14 residues long. The CDR3 reads CAISHSGGQETQYF. The CDR3, as DNA: TGTGCCATCAGTCATTCAGGGGGCCAAGAGACCCAGTACTTC.

This clone was observed a few times. This specimen includes other DNA sequences encoding the same CDR3. This rearrangement joins TRBV19 to TRBJ2-1; D not certain. This CDR3 contains 11 residues. Germline V gives CDR1 LNHDA, CDR2 SQIVND (reference sequence). V was cut by 5 bases and J by 4 bases, with 3 bases left in between. The chain's CDR3 is CASSSYNEQFF. DNA of the CDR3: TGTGCCAGTAGTTCTTACAATGAGCAGTTCTTC. Full variable domain (outside the CDR3, taken from reference TRBV19 and TRBJ2-1): DGGITQSPKYLFRKEGQNVTLSCEQNLNHDAMYWYRQDPGQGLRLIYYSQIVNDFQKGDIAEGYSVSREKKESFPLTVTSAQKNPTAFYLCASSSYNEQFFGPGTRLTVL.

This sequence joins TRBV7-9 and TRBJ2-3; D unresolved. Germline V gives CDR1 SEHNR, CDR2 FQNEAQ (reference sequence). V gave up 5 bases and J gave up 0 bases, with 6 bases separating them. The length of the CDR3 is 13 residues. The CDR3 sequence: CASSPSSTDTQYF. CDR3 bases: TGTGCCAGCAGCCCGAGCAGCACAGATACGCAGTATTTT.

The chain uses TRBV14 and TRBJ1-2, with D perhaps matching TRBD1 (5 bases). The germline V gene has CDR1 SGHDN and CDR2 FVKESK. V lost 6 bases to trimming and J lost 7 bases, with 15 bases between them. The CDR3 sequence is 13 residues long. The CDR3 is CASSLSGRGGYTF. The CDR3 DNA follows: TGTGCCAGCAGTCTTTCAGGGAGGGGTGGCTACACCTTC.

This clone was seen only a few times. V is TRBV29-1 and J is TRBJ2-4; perhaps TRBD2 as D (5 bases). The V and J ends lost 2 bases and 8 bases respectively, with 13 bases between them. Per the germline V gene, CDR1 is SQVTM and CDR2 is ANQGSEA. CDR3 length: 13 residues. The CDR3 DNA reads TGCAGCGTTGAATTAATGGTTAGCGACATTCAGTACTTC. Its protein is CSVELMVSDIQYF.

The chain links TRBV13 to TRBJ2-7; TRBD1 might be the D (5 bases). Germline-derived CDR1 and CDR2 are PRHDT and FYEKMQ (reference sequence). The CDR3 loop spans 14 amino acids. Trimming pared 2 bases from V and 5 bases from J, leaving 13 bases between. For the CDR3, the DNA is TGTGCCAGCAGCTTAAGGCAGGGTAGTAACGAGCAGTACTTC. It specifies CASSLRQGSNEQYF.

V gene TRBV7-8 combines with J gene TRBJ1-5; no clear D. The germline V gene encodes CDR1 SGHVS and CDR2 FQNEAQ. CDR3 length: 14 residues. Trimming left V 2 bases short and J 9 bases short, with 14 bases between. The CDR3 bases are TGTGCCAGCAGCTTAATGCTGGGCAAGGGGCCCCAGCATTTT. The encoded protein is CASSLMLGKGPQHF. The full variable domain, in which reference TRBV7-8 and TRBJ1-5 provide the parts outside the CDR3, is GAGVSQSPRYKVAKRGQDVALRCDPISGHVSLFWYQQALGQGPEFLTYFQNEAQLDKSGLPSDRFFAERPEGSVSTLKIQRTQQEDSAVYLCASSLMLGKGPQHFGDGTRLSIL.

This clone has just a few counts. V is TRBV4-3 and J is TRBJ1-1; D uncertain. The CDR3 sequence is 13 residues long. Germline assignment: CDR1 LGHNA and CDR2 YSLEER. Trimming pared 1 base from V and 0 bases from J, leaving 3 bases between. Here the CDR3 reads CASSQGVNTEAFF. The CDR3 DNA sequence: TGCGCCAGCAGCCAAGGAGTGAACACTGAAGCTTTCTTT.

The chain uses TRBV5-1 and TRBJ2-5; D gene ambiguous. V was pared by 0 bases and J by 2 bases, with 5 bases between. CDR3 length equals 13 residues. The germline gives CDR1 SGHRS, CDR2 YFSETQ. In DNA form, the CDR3 reads TGCGCCAGCAGCTTGGCCCAGCAAGAGACCCAGTACTTC. This codes for CASSLAQQETQYF.

This clone turned up a few times. V and J are TRBV9 and TRBJ1-2; TRBD1 is a possible D gene (6 bases). V was shortened by 0 bases and J by 1 base, with 10 bases between the two germline ends. Germline loops: CDR1 SGDLS, CDR2 YYNGEE. CDR3 length equals 15 residues. CDR3 residues: CASSVAAGDNYGYTF. The CDR3 nucleotides are TGTGCCAGCAGCGTAGCGGCAGGGGATAACTATGGCTACACCTTC. Filled out from reference TRBV9 and TRBJ1-2, the complete variable domain reads DSGVTQTPKHLITATGQRVTLRCSPRSGDLSVYWYQQSLDQGLQFLIQYYNGEERAKGNILERFSAQQFPDLHSELNLSSLELGDSALYFCASSVAAGDNYGYTFGSGTRLTVV.

The gene calls are TRBV29-1 and TRBJ1-1, with 8 bases that match TRBD1. The V and J ends lost 4 bases and 0 bases, in that order; junction bases with no gene match: 7. From germline, CDR1 is SQVTM and CDR2 ANQGSEA. This CDR3 is 15 amino acids long. CDR3 nucleotides: TGCAGCGTTGCTGGACAGGGCCTCATGAACACTGAAGCTTTCTTT. Translated: CSVAGQGLMNTEAFF.

V gene TRBV5-4 combines with J gene TRBJ2-3, with D perhaps matching TRBD1 (6 bases). V lost 1 base to trimming and J lost 3 bases, with 15 bases between them. This CDR3 is 16 amino acids long. Germline CDR1 reads SGHNT; CDR2 reads YYREEE (reference sequence). The CDR3 reads CASSLKGVPGTDTQYF. CDR3 nucleotide sequence: TGTGCCAGCAGCTTGAAGGGGGTACCGGGGACAGATACGCAGTATTTT.

The CDR3 loop reads CASSLNRLGEAFF. The CDR3 DNA follows: TGTGCCAGCAGCCTTAACAGACTGGGAGAAGCTTTCTTT. V is TRBV14 and J is TRBJ1-1; D gene unclear. CDR3 length equals 13 residues. V lost 4 bases, J lost 8 bases, and 14 bases lay in between. Germline V CDR1 and CDR2: SGHDN, FVKESK.

This chain connects TRBV7-9 to TRBJ2-5; D possibly corresponds to TRBD1 (6 bases). There are 16 residues in the CDR3. Germline V gene data show CDR1 as SEHNR and CDR2 as FQNEAQ (reference sequence). The V end lost 4 bases, the J end lost 4 bases, and 19 bases lay between the germline ends. CDR3 residues: CASSSSRRGIVETQYF. The CDR3 DNA follows: TGTGCCAGCAGCTCTTCCCGCAGGGGCATTGTAGAGACCCAGTACTTC.

V is TRBV7-2 and J is TRBJ2-5; no clear D. V gave up 1 base and J gave up 4 bases, with 10 bases separating them. The CDR3 has 14 amino acids. From germline, CDR1 is SGHTA and CDR2 FQGNSA. Here the CDR3 DNA reads TGTGCCAGCAGCTTAGACTCCCTGAGAGAGACCCAGTACTTC. Its translation is CASSLDSLRETQYF.

V and J are TRBV2 and TRBJ2-5; D might be TRBD2 (6 bases). The V and J ends lost 0 bases and 5 bases respectively, with 13 bases between them. In germline, CDR1 is SNHLY, CDR2 FYNNEI. The length of the CDR3 is 15 residues. The CDR3 sequence: CASSEAGSGGETQYF. The CDR3 nucleotides are TGTGCCAGCAGTGAAGCGGGATCTGGGGGGGAGACCCAGTACTTC.

This chain links TRBV18 with TRBJ2-7; TRBD2 matches 8 bases. The CDR3 extends over 16 amino acids. Trimming removed 3 bases from V and 5 bases from J; junction bases left unmatched: 12. Germline V lookup: CDR1 KGHSH, CDR2 LQKENI. CDR3 region: CASSPGVAGSNHEQYF. The CDR3 DNA is TGTGCCAGCTCACCGGGAGTAGCGGGGTCCAACCACGAGCAGTACTTC.

In regard to this clone: Other DNA sequences in this specimen translate into the identical CDR3. The chain joins TRBV29-1 to TRBJ2-5, with 7 bases identical to TRBD1. Germline values: CDR1 SQVTM, CDR2 ANQGSEA. This CDR3 is built from 11 residues. The trim removed 4 bases at V and 4 bases at J, leaving 0 bases unmatched. The CDR3 spells CSVAGGETQYF. The DNA of the CDR3 is TGCAGCGTTGCAGGGGGAGAGACCCAGTACTTC.

This sequence joins TRBV7-2 and TRBJ2-1, with D possibly being TRBD2 (5 bases). The CDR3 length is 15 residues. Germline lookup yields CDR1 SGHTA and CDR2 FQGNSA. With 3 bases removed from V and 8 bases from J, the gap between germline ends came to 17 bases. The CDR3 nucleotides read TGTGCCAGCAGCTTTTCACTAGTATCGTCAGATGAGCAGTTCTTC. Translating gives CASSFSLVSSDEQFF.

This clone was counted once. V usage is TRBV5-6 and J usage is TRBJ2-1; a possible D gene is TRBD1 (5 bases). Germline V gene sequence: CDR1 SGHDT, CDR2 YYEEEE. This CDR3 comprises 12 residues. The V end was cut by 2 bases, the J end by 14 bases, with 14 bases between. This CDR3 is CASSFTQGWEFF. CDR3 coding DNA: TGTGCCAGCAGCTTTACCCAGGGATGGGAGTTCTTC.

There are a few counts of this clone. This chain links TRBV13 with TRBJ2-1; no clear D. CDR1 PRHDT and CDR2 FYEKMQ come from the germline V gene (reference sequence). Trimming pared 1 base from V and 9 bases from J, leaving 10 bases between. The CDR3 is made up of 13 amino acids. The chain's CDR3 is CASSLVREGEQFF. The CDR3 region has the DNA TGTGCCAGCAGCTTAGTTAGGGAAGGTGAGCAGTTCTTC. The full variable domain, in which reference TRBV13 and TRBJ2-1 provide the parts outside the CDR3, is AAGVIQSPRHLIKEKRETATLKCYPIPRHDTVYWYQQGPGQDPQFLISFYEKMQSDKGSIPDRFSAQQFSDYHSELNMSSLELGDSALYFCASSLVREGEQFFGPGTRLTVL.

This clone was counted only a few times. This chain joins TRBV25-1 and TRBJ1-2; D is undetermined. Per germline, CDR1 MGHDK and CDR2 SYGVNS. CDR3 length: 12 amino acids. The V end lost 6 bases, the J end lost 6 bases, and 11 bases lay between the germline ends. CDR3 coding DNA: TGTGCCAGCAGCGGTGTGCGAAATGGCTACACCTTC. Its translation is CASSGVRNGYTF.

The V and J genes are TRBV7-9 and TRBJ2-7; TRBD2 matches 7 bases. This CDR3 region has 15 residues. J gave up 7 bases and V 0 bases, and 9 bases lay outside the gene matches. Germline CDR1 SEHNR, CDR2 FQNEAQ (reference sequence). The CDR3 here is CASSLAGGHVGEQYF. CDR3 coding DNA: TGTGCCAGCAGCTTAGCGGGAGGGCATGTGGGGGAGCAGTACTTC.

The chain uses TRBV9 and TRBJ1-1; no clear D. This CDR3 has 13 residues. Trimming shortened V by 0 bases and J by 4 bases, and 7 bases separated the two germline ends. The V gene's germline CDR1 is SGDLS and CDR2 YYNGEE. CDR3 DNA sequence: TGTGCCAGCAGCGTAGCGTCAGTCACTGAAGCTTTCTTT. Translation gives CASSVASVTEAFF. The entire variable domain, with the rest obtained from reference TRBV9 and TRBJ1-1, is as follows: DSGVTQTPKHLITATGQRVTLRCSPRSGDLSVYWYQQSLDQGLQFLIQYYNGEERAKGNILERFSAQQFPDLHSELNLSSLELGDSALYFCASSVASVTEAFFGQGTRLTVV.

The sample holds a few counts of this clone. This chain joins TRBV6-5 and TRBJ2-3; perhaps D is TRBD1 or TRBD2 (5 bases each). CDR3 length: 13 residues. Germline lookup yields CDR1 MNHEY and CDR2 SVGAGI. V lost 7 bases and J lost 7, with 15 bases in between. CDR3 loop: CASNQNGGYTQYF. The CDR3 DNA follows: TGTGCCAGCAATCAAAATGGGGGATATACGCAGTATTTT.

A few counts support this clone. The V and J genes are TRBV20-1 and TRBJ1-3; D may be TRBD1 (5 bases). This CDR3 spans 11 amino acids. The V gene's germline CDR1 is DFQATT and CDR2 SNEGSKA (reference sequence). Trimming pared 5 bases from V and 3 bases from J, leaving 5 bases between. The CDR3 coding sequence is TGCAGTGCTGGGGGTGGAAACACCATATATTTT. It yields the protein CSAGGGNTIYF.

The chain combines TRBV2 with TRBJ2-1, with TRBD2 matching 11 bases. Germline V gives CDR1 SNHLY, CDR2 FYNNEI. The CDR3 consists of 15 residues. V was clipped by 6 bases and J by 5 bases; unmatched bases: 6. The chain's CDR3 is CASRKGTSGNNEQFF. CDR3 nucleotides: TGTGCCAGCAGGAAGGGGACTAGCGGTAACAATGAGCAGTTCTTC.

V usage is TRBV28 and J usage is TRBJ1-6; perhaps TRBD1 as D (5 bases). The CDR3 sequence is 14 residues long. Trimming took off 5 bases at V and 7 bases at J, with 12 bases between the two ends. Germline values: CDR1 MDHEN, CDR2 SYDVKM. Here the CDR3 reads CASSPSWGNSPLHF. CDR3 nucleotides: TGTGCCAGCAGTCCCTCGTGGGGGAATTCACCCCTCCACTTT.